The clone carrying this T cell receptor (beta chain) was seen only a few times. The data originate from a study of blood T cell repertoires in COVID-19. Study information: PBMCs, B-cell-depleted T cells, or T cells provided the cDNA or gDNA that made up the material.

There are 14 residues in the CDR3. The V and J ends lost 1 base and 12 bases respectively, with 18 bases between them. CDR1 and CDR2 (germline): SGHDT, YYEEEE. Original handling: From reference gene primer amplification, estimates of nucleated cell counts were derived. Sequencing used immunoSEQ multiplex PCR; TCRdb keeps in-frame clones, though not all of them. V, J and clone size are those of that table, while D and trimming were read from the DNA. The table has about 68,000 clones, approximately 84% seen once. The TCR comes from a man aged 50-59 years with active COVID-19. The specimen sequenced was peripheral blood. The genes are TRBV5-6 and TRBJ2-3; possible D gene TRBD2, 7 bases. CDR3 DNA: TGTGCCAGCAGCTTGCGGTGGGGGGGCCGCAAACAGTATTTT. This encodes CASSLRWGGRKQYF. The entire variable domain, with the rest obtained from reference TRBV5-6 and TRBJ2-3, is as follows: DAGVTQSPTHLIKTRGQQVTLRCSPKSGHDTVSWYQQALGQGPQFIFQYYEEEERQRGNFPDRFSGHQFPNYSSELNVNALLLGDSALYLCASSLRWGGRKQYFGPGTRLTVL.